This is a list of T cell receptor beta chains from one sample in a study of blood T cell repertoires in COVID-19. Assay used: immunoSEQ multiplex PCR; TCRdb lists only in-frame clones, some missing. The sample consists of 200,000 to 250,000 clones, around 85% of them appearing once. The sequencing sample was made of PBMCs or T cells enriched from blood (not recorded which). The receptors originated from a woman in her forties or fifties in a cohort exposed to, infected with or recovered from COVID-19 (not recorded which). The conserved cysteine and the conserved F or W are not part of the CDR3 here.

v_gene: TRBV7-7; CDR3aa: ASSSGAGGAVETQY
v_gene: TRBV7-9; CDR3aa: ASSSDREGSPLH
v_gene: TRBV2; CDR3aa: ASSIPPRQGSTSNYGYT
v_gene: TRBV10-1; CDR3aa: ASSESPGAGAF
v_gene: TRBV3-1/TRBV3-2; CDR3aa: ASSQQGKNTEAF
v_gene: TRBV30; CDR3aa: AWRGDTYSGNTIY
v_gene: TRBV11-3; CDR3aa: ASSPVAGGPDTQY
v_gene: TRBV7-9; CDR3aa: ASSLLGGRRAF
v_gene: TRBV3-1/TRBV3-2; CDR3aa: ASSQLQGAGVNQY
v_gene: TRBV2; CDR3aa: ASSEGGGLNEQF
v_gene: TRBV2; CDR3aa: ASSVSSGSYNEQF
v_gene: TRBV6-5; CDR3aa: ASSYSPRDPAQF
v_gene: TRBV25-1; CDR3aa: ASSIGTGGRNSPLH
v_gene: TRBV14; CDR3aa: ASSQENPGSLWLDTQY